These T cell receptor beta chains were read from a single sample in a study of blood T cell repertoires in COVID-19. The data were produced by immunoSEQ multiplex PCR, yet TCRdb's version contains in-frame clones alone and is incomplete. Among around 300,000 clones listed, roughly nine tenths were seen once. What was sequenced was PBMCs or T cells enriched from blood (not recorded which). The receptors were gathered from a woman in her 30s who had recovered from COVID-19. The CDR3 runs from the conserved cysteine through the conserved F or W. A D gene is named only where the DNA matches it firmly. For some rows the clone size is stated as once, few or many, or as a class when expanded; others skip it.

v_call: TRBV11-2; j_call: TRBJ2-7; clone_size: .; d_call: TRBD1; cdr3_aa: CASSLELTGVYSYEQYF; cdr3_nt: TGTGCCAGCAGCTTAGAGCTGACAGGGGTTTACTCCTACGAGCAGTACTTC
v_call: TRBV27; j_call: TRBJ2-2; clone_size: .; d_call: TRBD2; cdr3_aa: CASSLGLAGARDTGELFF; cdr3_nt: TGTGCCAGCAGTTTAGGACTAGCGGGAGCTAGGGACACCGGGGAGCTGTTTTTT
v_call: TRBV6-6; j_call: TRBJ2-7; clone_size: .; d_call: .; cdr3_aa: CASSPHLGGGDSYEQYF; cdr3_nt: TGTGCCAGCAGTCCGCACTTAGGGGGGGGAGACTCCTACGAGCAGTACTTC
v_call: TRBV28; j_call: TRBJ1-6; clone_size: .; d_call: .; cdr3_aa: CASNLGQFRDSPLHF; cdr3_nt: TGTGCCAGCAACCTCGGACAGTTTAGGGATTCACCCCTCCACTTT
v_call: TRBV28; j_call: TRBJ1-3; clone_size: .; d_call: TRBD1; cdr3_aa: CASRTGIDIGNTIYF; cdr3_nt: TGTGCCAGCAGGACAGGGATTGATATTGGAAACACCATATATTTT
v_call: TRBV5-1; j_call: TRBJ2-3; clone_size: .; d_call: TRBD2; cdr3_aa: CASSPQGEGPGGRADTDTQYF; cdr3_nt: TGCGCCAGCAGTCCCCAGGGGGAAGGGCCAGGCGGGAGGGCCGACACAGATACGCAGTATTTT
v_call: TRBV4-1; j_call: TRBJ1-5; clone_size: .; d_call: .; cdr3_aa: CASSQIRTGWQPQHF; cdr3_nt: TGCGCCAGCAGCCAAATTAGGACTGGTTGGCAGCCCCAGCATTTT
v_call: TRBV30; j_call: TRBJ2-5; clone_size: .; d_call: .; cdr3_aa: CAWSKQGQETQYF; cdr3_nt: TGTGCCTGGAGTAAACAGGGCCAGGAGACCCAGTACTTC
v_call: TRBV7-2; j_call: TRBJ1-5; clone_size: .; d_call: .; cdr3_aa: CASSSQQGANQPQHF; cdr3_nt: TGTGCCAGCAGCTCCCAACAGGGAGCGAATCAGCCCCAGCATTTT
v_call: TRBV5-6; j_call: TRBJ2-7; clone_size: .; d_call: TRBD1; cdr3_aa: CASSPGTVLYEQYF; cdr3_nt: TGTGCCAGCAGCCCCGGGACAGTTCTCTACGAGCAGTACTTC
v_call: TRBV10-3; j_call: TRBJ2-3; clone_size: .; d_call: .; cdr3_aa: CAILGQGTDTQYF; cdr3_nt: TGTGCCATCCTTGGACAAGGCACAGATACGCAGTATTTT
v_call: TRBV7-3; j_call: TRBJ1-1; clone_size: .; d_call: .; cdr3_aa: CASSLMEGTEAFF; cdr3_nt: TGTGCCAGCAGCTTAATGGAGGGCACTGAAGCTTTCTTT
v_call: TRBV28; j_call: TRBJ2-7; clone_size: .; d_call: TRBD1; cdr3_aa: CASSPPGQGTYEQYF; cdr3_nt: TGTGCCAGCAGTCCCCCGGGACAGGGGACCTACGAGCAGTACTTC
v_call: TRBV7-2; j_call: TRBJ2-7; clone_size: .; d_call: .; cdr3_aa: CASSPDPRREEEQYF; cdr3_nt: TGTGCCAGCAGCCCCGACCCGAGGAGGGAGGAGGAGCAGTACTTC
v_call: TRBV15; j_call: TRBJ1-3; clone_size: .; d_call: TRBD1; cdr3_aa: CATSRDRGTGNTIYF; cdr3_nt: TGTGCCACCAGCAGGGACAGGGGAACTGGAAACACCATATATTTT
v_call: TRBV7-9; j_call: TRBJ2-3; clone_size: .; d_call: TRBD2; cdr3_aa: CASSPGWAGAYTQYF; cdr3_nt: TGTGCCAGCAGCCCCGGATGGGCGGGAGCGTATACGCAGTATTTT
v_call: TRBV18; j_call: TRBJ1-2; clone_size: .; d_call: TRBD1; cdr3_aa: CASSPDRGGYGYTF; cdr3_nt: TGTGCCAGCTCACCTGACAGGGGGGGATATGGCTACACCTTC
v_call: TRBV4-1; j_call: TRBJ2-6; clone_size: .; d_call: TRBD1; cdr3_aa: CASSQGGLLRQGSGANVLTF; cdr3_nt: TGCGCCAGCAGCCAAGGGGGGCTCCTTAGACAGGGATCTGGGGCCAACGTCCTGACTTTC
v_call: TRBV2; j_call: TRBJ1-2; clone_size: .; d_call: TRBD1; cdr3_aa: CASIPGQGDDGYTF; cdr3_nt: TGTGCCAGCATACCTGGGCAGGGGGACGACGGCTACACCTTC
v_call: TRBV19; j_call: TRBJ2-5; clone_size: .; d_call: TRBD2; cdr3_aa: CASSILAGSIETQYF; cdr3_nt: TGTGCCAGTAGTATCCTAGCGGGGAGCATAGAGACCCAGTACTTC
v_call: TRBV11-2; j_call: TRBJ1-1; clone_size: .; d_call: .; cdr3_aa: CASSFSTEAFF; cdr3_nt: TGTGCCAGCAGCTTCTCCACTGAAGCTTTCTTT
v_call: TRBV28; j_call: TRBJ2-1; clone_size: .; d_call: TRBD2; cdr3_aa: CASTGTSFYNEQFF; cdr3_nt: TGTGCCAGCACCGGGACTAGCTTTTACAATGAGCAGTTCTTC
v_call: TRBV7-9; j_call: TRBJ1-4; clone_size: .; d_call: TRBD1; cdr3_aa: CASSLTPGQGNEKLFF; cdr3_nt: TGTGCCAGCAGCTTAACTCCGGGACAGGGTAATGAAAAACTGTTTTTT
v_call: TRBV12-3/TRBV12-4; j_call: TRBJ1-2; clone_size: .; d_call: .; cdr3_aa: CASGFYGYTF; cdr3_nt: TGTGCCAGCGGCTTCTATGGCTACACCTTC
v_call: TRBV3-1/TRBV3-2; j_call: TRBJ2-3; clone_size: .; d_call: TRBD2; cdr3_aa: CASSQGAGGVADTQYF; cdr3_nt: TGTGCCAGCAGCCAAGGAGCGGGAGGTGTTGCAGATACGCAGTATTTT
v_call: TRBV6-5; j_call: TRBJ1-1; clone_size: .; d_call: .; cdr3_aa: CASTERQALTEAFF; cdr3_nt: TGTGCCAGCACCGAAAGACAGGCTTTGACTGAAGCTTTCTTT
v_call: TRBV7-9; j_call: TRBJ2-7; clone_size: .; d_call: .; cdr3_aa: CASSPRAEYYEQYF; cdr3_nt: TGTGCCAGCAGCCCCAGGGCGGAATACTACGAGCAGTACTTC
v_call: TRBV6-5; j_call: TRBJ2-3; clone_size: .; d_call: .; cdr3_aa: CASRSGSTDTQYF; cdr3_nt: TGTGCCAGCAGGTCGGGGTCCACAGATACGCAGTATTTT
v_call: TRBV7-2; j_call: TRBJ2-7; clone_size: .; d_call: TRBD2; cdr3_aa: CASRKREPPYEQYF; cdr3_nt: TGTGCCAGCAGGAAGCGGGAACCTCCGTACGAGCAGTACTTC
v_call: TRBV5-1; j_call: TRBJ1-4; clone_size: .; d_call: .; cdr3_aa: CASSLDSSTNEKLFF; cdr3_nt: TGCGCCAGCAGCTTGGATAGTTCAACTAATGAAAAACTGTTTTTT
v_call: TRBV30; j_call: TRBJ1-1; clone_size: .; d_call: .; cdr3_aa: CAWVGTDRATEAFF; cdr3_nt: TGTGCCTGGGTAGGGACGGACAGAGCCACTGAAGCTTTCTTT
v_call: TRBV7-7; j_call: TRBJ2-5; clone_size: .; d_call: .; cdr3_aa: CASSLASGKQETQYF; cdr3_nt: TGTGCTAGCAGCTTAGCCTCGGGTAAACAAGAGACCCAGTACTTC
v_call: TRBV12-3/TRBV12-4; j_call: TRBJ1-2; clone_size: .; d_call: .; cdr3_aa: CASSPNGVDGYTF; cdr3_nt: TGTGCCAGCAGTCCAAACGGGGTCGATGGCTACACCTTC
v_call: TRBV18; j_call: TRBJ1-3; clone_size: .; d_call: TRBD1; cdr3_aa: CASSPRTGGVSGNTIYF; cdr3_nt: TGTGCCAGCTCACCACGGACAGGGGGAGTCTCTGGAAACACCATATATTTT
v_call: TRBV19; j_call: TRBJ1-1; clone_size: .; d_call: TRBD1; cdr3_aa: CASSIRAGGTEAFF; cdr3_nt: TGTGCCAGTAGTATAAGGGCAGGGGGCACTGAAGCTTTCTTT
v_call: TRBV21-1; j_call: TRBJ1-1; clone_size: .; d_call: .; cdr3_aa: CASSKRPGTMSTEAFF; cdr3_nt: TGTGCCAGCAGCAAACGGCCGGGTACCATGAGCACTGAAGCTTTCTTT
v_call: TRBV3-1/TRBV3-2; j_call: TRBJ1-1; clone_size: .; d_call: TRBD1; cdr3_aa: CASSRARDRAITEAFF; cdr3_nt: TGTGCCAGCAGCCGAGCCCGGGACAGGGCGATCACTGAAGCTTTCTTT
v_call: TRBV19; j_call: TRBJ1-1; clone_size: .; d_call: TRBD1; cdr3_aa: CASRLLVDRDTEAFF; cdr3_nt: TGTGCCAGTAGGTTACTTGTGGACAGGGACACTGAAGCTTTCTTT
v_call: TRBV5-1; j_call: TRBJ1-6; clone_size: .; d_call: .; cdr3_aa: CASSLQGSSSYNSPLHF; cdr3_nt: TGCGCCAGCAGCTTGCAGGGGTCGAGCTCCTATAATTCACCCCTCCACTTT
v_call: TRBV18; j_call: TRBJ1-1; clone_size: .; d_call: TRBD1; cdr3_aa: CASSLVRQGNTEAFF; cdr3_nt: TGTGCCAGCTCACTAGTTCGACAGGGGAACACTGAAGCTTTCTTT
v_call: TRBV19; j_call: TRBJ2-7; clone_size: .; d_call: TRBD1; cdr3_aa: CASSGTGGFQGEQYF; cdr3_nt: TGTGCCAGTAGTGGGACAGGGGGATTCCAGGGCGAGCAGTACTTC
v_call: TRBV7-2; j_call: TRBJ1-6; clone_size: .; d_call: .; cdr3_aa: CASSTGQLRSPLHF; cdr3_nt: TGTGCCAGCAGTACAGGTCAATTAAGGTCACCCCTCCACTTT
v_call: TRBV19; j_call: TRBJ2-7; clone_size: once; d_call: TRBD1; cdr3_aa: CASSLSGTGSYEQYF; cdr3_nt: TGTGCCAGTAGTTTGTCAGGGACAGGATCCTACGAGCAGTACTTC
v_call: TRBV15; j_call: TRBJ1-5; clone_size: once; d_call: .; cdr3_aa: CATGPEGWDQAQHF; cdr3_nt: TGTGCCACCGGTCCCGAGGGATGGGATCAGGCCCAGCATTTT
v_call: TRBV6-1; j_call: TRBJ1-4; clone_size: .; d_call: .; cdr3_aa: CASSEPRLTATNEKLFF; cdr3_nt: TGTGCCAGCAGTGAACCTAGACTGACAGCAACTAATGAAAAACTGTTTTTT
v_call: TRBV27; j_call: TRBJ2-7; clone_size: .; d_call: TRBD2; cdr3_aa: CASRVAGGTYEQYF; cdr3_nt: TGTGCCAGCAGAGTTGCGGGAGGGACCTACGAGCAGTACTTC
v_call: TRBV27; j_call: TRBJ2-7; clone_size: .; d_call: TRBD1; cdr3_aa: CASMRNPGQYHEQYF; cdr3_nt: TGTGCCAGCATGAGGAACCCGGGACAGTACCACGAGCAGTACTTC
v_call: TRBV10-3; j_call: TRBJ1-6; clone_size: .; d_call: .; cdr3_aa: CAISDGPTLHF; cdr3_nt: TGTGCCATCAGTGATGGGCCCACCCTCCACTTT
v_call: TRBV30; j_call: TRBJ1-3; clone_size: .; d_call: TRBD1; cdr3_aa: CAWSVPHRGRGNTIYF; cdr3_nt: TGTGCCTGGAGTGTCCCCCACAGGGGGCGAGGAAACACCATATATTTT
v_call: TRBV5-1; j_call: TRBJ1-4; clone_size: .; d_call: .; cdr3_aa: CASSPLREPEKLFF; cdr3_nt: TGCGCCAGCAGCCCCCTCAGGGAACCCGAAAAACTGTTTTTT
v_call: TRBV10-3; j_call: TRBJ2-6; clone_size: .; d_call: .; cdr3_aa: CAIRGSTLRSGANVLTF; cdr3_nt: TGTGCCATCAGAGGATCGACTCTTCGCTCTGGGGCCAACGTCCTGACTTTC
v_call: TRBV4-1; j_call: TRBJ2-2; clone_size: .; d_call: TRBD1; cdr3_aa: CASSPLTGQTGELFF; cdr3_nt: TGCGCCAGCAGCCCTTTGACAGGGCAGACCGGGGAGCTGTTTTTT